This T cell receptor beta chain appears in the sequencing data of a study of blood T cell repertoires in COVID-19. Study-level background: COVID-19 samples, acute and convalescent, were from the United States, Italy and Spain. T cells, B-cell-depleted T cells, or PBMCs supplied cDNA or gDNA.

Authors' data handling: Researchers report that nucleated cell counts were estimated from reference gene primer amplification. The protocol was immunoSEQ multiplex PCR, while the TCRdb copy is restricted to in-frame clones and leaves out a portion. D and trimming were read from the DNA, whereas the V and J calls and clone size are those reported in that table. The repertoire includes about 170,000 clones, approximately 88% of them detected once, and over 12% sits in the top ten. The specimen was peripheral blood. The receptor was derived from a man between 18 and 29 years old with active or convalescent COVID-19.

CDR3 amino acids: CASSLLAFSNQPQHF. Written as DNA, the CDR3 is TGTGCCAGTAGTTTATTAGCCTTTAGCAATCAGCCCCAGCATTTT. The chain recombines TRBV19 with TRBJ1-5; the D is unclear. This CDR3 has 15 amino acids. Trimming shortened V by 5 bases and J by 0 bases, and 11 bases separated the two germline ends. From germline, CDR1 is LNHDA and CDR2 SQIVND (reference sequence).